The clone carrying this T cell receptor (beta chain) was observed a few times. The sample comes from a study of blood T cell repertoires in COVID-19. The CDR3 is 15 amino acids. Trimming pared 6 bases from V and 0 bases from J, leaving 11 bases between. Germline lookup yields CDR1 KGHSH and CDR2 LQKENI. In the study's own analysis: Amplification of reference gene primers provided the estimated nucleated cell counts. The assay was immunoSEQ multiplex PCR, and TCRdb's table has in-frame clones only and misses some. The V and J calls and clone size come from that table; D and trimming were worked out from the DNA. The table includes roughly 100,000 clones, about 92% detected once.

This receptor was obtained from a man between 18 and 29 years old with COVID-19, enrolled during active disease. The chain carries TRBV18 and TRBJ1-4; no clear D gene. Sequences were obtained from peripheral blood. The CDR3: CASSLTQPTNEKLFF. The DNA of the CDR3 is TGTGCCAGCTCTCTTACACAGCCAACTAATGAAAAACTGTTTTTT.